This entry features one T cell receptor (beta chain) sequence. The data were obtained in a study of blood T cell repertoires in COVID-19. Study-level information: COVID-19 samples, acute and convalescent, were from the United States, Italy and Spain. From T cells, B-cell-depleted T cells, or PBMCs came the material, which was cDNA or gDNA.

Cohort placement rested on clinical history that participants reported themselves. Method: immunoSEQ multiplex PCR; TCRdb's copy keeps in-frame clones and lacks some. The sample lists around 160,000 clones; almost 85% were seen once. The TCR comes from a man aged 50-60 years who had recovered from COVID-19. The sample taken for sequencing was PBMCs or T cells enriched from blood (not recorded which).

The CDR3 sequence: CASRSGTGAEQYF. In DNA, the CDR3 is TGCGCCAGCAGATCCGGGACAGGGGCCGAGCAGTACTTC. The V gene is TRBV10-1, the J gene TRBJ2-7; 10 nucleotides align to TRBD1. Per the germline V gene, CDR1 is WNHNN and CDR2 is SYGVQD (reference sequence). The CDR3 is 13 amino acids. V trimming: 6 bases; J trimming: 6 bases; junction bases outside the gene matches: 5.